The present TCR beta chain was sequenced within a study of control samples from healthy donors and cancer patients. The CDR3 has 15 residues. J gave up 7 bases and V 6 bases, and 11 bases lay outside the gene matches. Per germline, CDR1 SNHLY and CDR2 FYNNEI. The method was immunoSEQ multiplex PCR; TCRdb's version includes in-frame clones alone and lacks a portion of them. This table holds approximately 88,000 clones, approximately 90% found once. The sequence was collected from a woman in her twenties or thirties in good health. Sample: blood. The chain combines TRBV2 with TRBJ1-5, with 8 bases aligning to TRBD1. The chain's CDR3 is CASSSGQGVRQPQHF. DNA of the CDR3: TGTGCCAGCAGCTCAGGACAGGGTGTCCGACAGCCCCAGCATTTT.